A selection of T cell receptor beta chains follows, all from one sample in a study of tumor-infiltrating lymphocytes in primary liver carcinoma. One entry per CDR3 protein, called by TCRdb with MiXCR from the multiplex PCR reads. Of fewer than 250,000 distinct CDR3 sequences listed, less than 75% are singletons. The sequenced material came from peripheral blood. The receptors were gathered from a woman aged 60-70 years with primary liver carcinoma and hepatitis B virus infection. The CDR3 runs from the conserved cysteine through the conserved F or W. Clone size is shown for a subset of rows, as once, few, many or a class of expanded clone.

CDR3 protein,V gene,J gene,CDR3 length,clone size
CASSFTTGTRPYNEKFF,TRBV11-2,TRBJ2-1,17,-
CASSLRGGSGNTIYF,TRBV5-1,TRBJ1-3,15,-
CASCCPVGRIQETQYF,TRBV11-1,TRBJ2-5,16,-
CASSPGGTGFEAFF,TRBV5-1,TRBJ1-1,14,-
CASSRRSGANVLTF,TRBV14,TRBJ2-6,14,many
CAGVMTNLYGYTF,TRBV6-6,TRBJ1-2,13,-
CASSLELAGGGEQFF,TRBV12-3/TRBV12-4,TRBJ2-1,15,many
CASSLVASGRTGELFF,TRBV7-8,TRBJ2-2,16,few
CASSPQREFDYNEQFF,TRBV11-2,TRBJ2-1,16,once
CSVRPGGSETQYF,TRBV29-1,TRBJ2-5,13,-
CASSLRGDYEQYF,TRBV5-1,TRBJ2-7,13,few
CASSLGITSTDTQYF,TRBV5-1,TRBJ2-3,15,-
CTSSQMDSLSGGYTF,TRBV4-1,TRBJ1-2,15,-
CSVGGLSNEKLFF,TRBV29-1,TRBJ1-4,13,many
CASSLTGTGRYEQNF,TRBV6-1,TRBJ2-7,15,-
CASGGRKAGQRGNEQFF,TRBV28,TRBJ2-1,17,-
CASSQDLRTNEQFF,TRBV4-1,TRBJ2-1,14,many
CASSPAGHIYGYTF,TRBV6-5,TRBJ1-2,14,many
CASSLSAGSYEQYF,TRBV7-9,TRBJ2-7,14,-
CASSLEGYRGSYNEQFF,TRBV11-2,TRBJ2-1,17,many
CSAGDSPYEQYF,TRBV20-1,TRBJ2-7,12,-
CASSRMGQGKNIQYF,TRBV6-5,TRBJ2-4,15,many
CASSFRGDEQFF,TRBV12-3/TRBV12-4,TRBJ2-1,12,many
CASSGVLAGVGETQYF,TRBV6-1,TRBJ2-5,16,few
CGVEDGKARHYNELFF,TRBV29-1,TRBJ2-1,16,-
CASSYGTGSLRTEAFF,TRBV6-5,TRBJ1-1,16,many
CASSTSGGHSEKLFF,TRBV28,TRBJ1-4,15,-
CASSSYPVYNEQFF,TRBV28,TRBJ2-1,14,-
CASSLGTSTYNEQSF,TRBV11-2,TRBJ2-1,15,-
CAIAESSYNEQFF,TRBV10-3,TRBJ2-1,13,-
CVSSLARNRGSVLTF,TRBV11-2,TRBJ2-6,15,-
CGVSRSFYNEQFF,TRBV29-1,TRBJ2-1,13,once
CASSVADPPGDTQYF,TRBV12-3/TRBV12-4,TRBJ2-3,15,many
CASSESGAGMDGYTF,TRBV6-1,TRBJ1-2,15,-
CASTQGHLTDTQYF,TRBV5-6,TRBJ2-3,14,-
CASSYQDGLNTEAFF,TRBV6-5,TRBJ1-1,15,many
CASSQSRDREISYEQYF,TRBV23-1,TRBJ2-7,17,-
CASSQVRRGREEQYF,TRBV4-1,TRBJ2-7,15,many
CASRWTSGRYEQYF,TRBV6-5,TRBJ2-7,14,few
CASSVDPGCTYEQYF,TRBV9,TRBJ2-7,15,-
CASSLSGQESDTQYF,TRBV7-9,TRBJ2-3,15,many
CASSPARGEQYF,TRBV4-1,TRBJ2-7,12,many
CASSLAGRAGAGELFF,TRBV11-2,TRBJ2-2,16,-
CSVSSAEGAYEQYF,TRBV29-1,TRBJ2-7,14,-
CTSSGTCRSNQPQHF,TRBV6-1,TRBJ1-5,15,-
CASREQGLRHTEALF,TRBV4-1,TRBJ1-1,15,-
CSARERRLPYNSPLHF,TRBV20-1,TRBJ1-6,16,-
CSVGQGNYGYTF,TRBV29-1,TRBJ1-2,12,many
CASGTSGHNEQFF,TRBV12-3/TRBV12-4,TRBJ2-1,13,many
CASTFTTTPPHEQYF,TRBV28,TRBJ2-7,15,-
CVGSYTGGLAHEQYF,TRBV6-2/TRBV6-3,TRBJ2-7,15,-
CASSPWIDETFF,TRBV28,TRBJ1-1,12,-
CATSDYSLSTDTQYF,TRBV24-1,TRBJ2-3,15,few
CASSNGSGQAIQETQYF,TRBV11-1,TRBJ2-5,17,-